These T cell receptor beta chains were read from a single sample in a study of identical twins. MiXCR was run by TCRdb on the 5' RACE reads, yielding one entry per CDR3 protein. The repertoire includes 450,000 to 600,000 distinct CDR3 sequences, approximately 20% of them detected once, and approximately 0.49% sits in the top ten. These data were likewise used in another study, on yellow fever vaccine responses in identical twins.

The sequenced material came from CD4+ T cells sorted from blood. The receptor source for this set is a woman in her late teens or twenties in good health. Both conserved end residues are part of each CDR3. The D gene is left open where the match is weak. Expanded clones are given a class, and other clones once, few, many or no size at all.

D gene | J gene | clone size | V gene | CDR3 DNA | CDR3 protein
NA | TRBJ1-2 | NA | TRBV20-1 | TGCAGTGCTAGAGATCTGAGCGAGGGTATCTATGGCTACACCTTC | CSARDLSEGIYGYTF
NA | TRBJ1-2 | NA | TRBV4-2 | TGTGCCAGCAGCCAAGAAAGACGGTATGGCTACACCTTC | CASSQERRYGYTF
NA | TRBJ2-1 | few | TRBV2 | TGTGCCAGCAGTCCGCGTGGAGCCCGAACATCCTACAATGAGCAGTTCTTC | CASSPRGARTSYNEQFF
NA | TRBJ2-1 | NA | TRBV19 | TGTGCCAGTAGGGCGGGTCAATGGTTATCCTACAATGAGCAGTTCTTC | CASRAGQWLSYNEQFF
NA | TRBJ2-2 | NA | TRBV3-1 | TGTGCCAGCAGCCAAGTTGGGGCTACCGGGGAGCTGTTTTTT | CASSQVGATGELFF
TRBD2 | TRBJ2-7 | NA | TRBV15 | TGTGCGACACGCCCGAGCGGGAGATACTCCTACGAGCAGTACTTC | CATRPSGRYSYEQYF
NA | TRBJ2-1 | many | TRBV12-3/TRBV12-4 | TGTGCCAGCAGTATAGCGGCTAGCTCCTACAATGAGCAGTTCTTC | CASSIAASSYNEQFF
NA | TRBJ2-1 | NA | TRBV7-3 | TGTGCCAGCAGCTTAAATTCGGGACGTCTCAATGAGCAGTTCTTC | CASSLNSGRLNEQFF
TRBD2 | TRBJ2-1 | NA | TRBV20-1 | TGCAGTGCTAGGGGACTAGCACTGAATCAGAATGAGCAGTTCTTC | CSARGLALNQNEQFF
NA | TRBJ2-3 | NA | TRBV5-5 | TGTGCCAGCAGTATTCCGGCTATCACAGATACGCAGTATTTT | CASSIPAITDTQYF
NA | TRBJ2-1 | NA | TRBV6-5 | TGTGCCAGCAGTTACCGACAGGGAGGTACCTACAATGAGCAGTTCTTC | CASSYRQGGTYNEQFF